This TCR beta chain was sequenced during a study of T-cell reconstitution after alpha-beta-depleted transplantation in children (dated by TCRdb to the mid-2010s). Notes on the research overall: Using TCR repertoire profiling, the study quantitatively followed how T-cell immune reconstitution unfolded in children after TCRalphabeta/CD19-depleted allogeneic hematopoietic cell transplantation.

The investigation overall reported the following: The apparently early recovery of alphabetaT-cell counts about two months after transplant reportedly depended on only several hundred rapidly expanded clones that came from non-depleted graft cells. Hyperexpanded clone frequencies declined over subsequent months; after one year, T-cell counts and TCRbeta diversity were mostly attributed to newly produced T cells. In some patients, high TCRbeta diversity at day 60 was attributed to recipient T cells and intrathymic progenitors that had survived conditioning.

The treatment or condition label here, explained by the study, means: allogeneic hematopoietic cell transplantation with graft depleted of TCRalphabeta T cells and CD19 B cells. The transplant recipients were children given TCRalphabeta/CD19-depleted allogeneic hematopoietic cell grafts. Inclusive of the bounding cysteine and phenylalanine, the CDR3 is 13 residues long. Left in the record is the CDR3 DNA by itself, 39 bases read in frame from the first base. From the germline V gene (reference sequence), CDR1 is DFQATT and CDR2 is SNEGSKA. V is pared back by 1 base and J by 8 bases, with 12 bases lying between the germline termini. On this clonotype itself: There is no known antigen for this receptor. The sample holds no much larger clone one base away, and base qualities are not on file.

The library was produced with PCR. This sample was sequenced with an Illumina HiSeq 2500. TCR libraries were prepared with molecular barcoding, using unique molecular identifiers to normalize TCRbeta repertoire quantification. The public reads were reanalyzed by TCRdb: fastp trimming at Q25, MiXCR alignment, in-frame beta chains only. When rows share a CDR3 protein, they turn into one entry using the most common DNA and genes. Within this sample are tens of thousands of distinct CDR3 sequences, with roughly 15% of them counted one time only. The biggest ten clones account for about 25% of the sample.

The TCR was taken from a male patient aged 2-15 years who had a stem cell transplant for acute lymphoblastic leukemia, so the T cells may come from the graft donor. Here the chain combines TRBV20-1 and TRBJ2-4; the D gene is perhaps TRBD1 or TRBD2, as each covers 5 bases. This material consisted of PBMCs, mostly from graft donor cells, taken 180 days after TCRalphabeta/CD19-depleted stem cell transplant. At the DNA level, the sequence is TGCAGTGCTAGAGGTGGGGACGCTTACATTCAGTACTTC. Its coded protein is CSARGGDAYIQYF.